This T cell receptor (beta chain) originates from a study of OX40 agonist ivuxolimab in advanced cancers. General observations from the study: Low normalized T-cell clonal expansion was also seen in some nonresponders. Clonal expansion by week 6 occurred in CD4+ and CD8+ blood T cells (at 0.1 to 3.0 mg/kg). Expanded clones were, on average, more numerous in CD8+ T cells than in CD4+.

On this clone itself: Its target is not known.

Some clones are missing from TCRdb's copy, which holds only in-frame ones; the method was immunoSEQ multiplex PCR. The sample shows roughly 32,000 clones, around four fifths of them seen only once. Germline loops: CDR1 SNHLY, CDR2 FYNNEI. V lost 8 bases and J lost 8; bases outside the gene matches: 9. The CDR3 runs to 12 residues. Sample: CD4+ or CD8+ T cells sorted from blood, taken in a trial of the OX40 agonist ivuxolimab. The V and J genes are TRBV2 and TRBJ2-7, with TRBD1 identical over 7 bases. The TCR comes from an adult with an advanced solid tumor such as melanoma, head and neck, liver or kidney cancer. The CDR3 DNA reads as TGTGCCAGCGAGGGGGCGTGGGGGCAGCAGTACTTC. Translating gives CASEGAWGQQYF.